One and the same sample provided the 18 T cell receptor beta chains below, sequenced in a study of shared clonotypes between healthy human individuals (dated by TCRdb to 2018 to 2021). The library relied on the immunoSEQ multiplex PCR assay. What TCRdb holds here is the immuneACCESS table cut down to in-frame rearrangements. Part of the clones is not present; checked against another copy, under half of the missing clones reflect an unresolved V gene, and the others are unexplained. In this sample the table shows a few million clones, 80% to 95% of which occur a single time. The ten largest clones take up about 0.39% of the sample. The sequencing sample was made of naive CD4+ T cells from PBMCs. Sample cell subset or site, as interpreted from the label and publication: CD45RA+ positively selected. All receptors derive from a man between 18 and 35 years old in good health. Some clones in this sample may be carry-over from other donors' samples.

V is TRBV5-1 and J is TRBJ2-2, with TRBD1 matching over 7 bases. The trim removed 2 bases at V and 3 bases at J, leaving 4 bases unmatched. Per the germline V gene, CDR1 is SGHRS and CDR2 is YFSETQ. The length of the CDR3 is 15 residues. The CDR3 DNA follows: TGCGCCAGCAGCTTAATCCAGGGGGACACCGGGGAGCTGTTTTTT. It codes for CASSLIQGDTGELFF.

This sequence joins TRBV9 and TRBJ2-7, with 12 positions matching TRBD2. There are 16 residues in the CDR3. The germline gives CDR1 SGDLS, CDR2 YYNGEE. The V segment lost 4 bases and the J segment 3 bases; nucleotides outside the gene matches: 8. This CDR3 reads CASSTGLAGHFYEQYF. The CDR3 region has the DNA TGTGCCAGCAGCACCGGACTAGCGGGACATTTCTACGAGCAGTACTTC.

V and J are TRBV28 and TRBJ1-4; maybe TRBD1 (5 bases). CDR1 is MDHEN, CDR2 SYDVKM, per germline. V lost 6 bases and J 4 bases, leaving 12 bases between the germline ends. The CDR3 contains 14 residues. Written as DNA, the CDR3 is TGTGCCAGCAGCTCCCCAGGGAATAATGAAAAACTGTTTTTT. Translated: CASSSPGNNEKLFF.

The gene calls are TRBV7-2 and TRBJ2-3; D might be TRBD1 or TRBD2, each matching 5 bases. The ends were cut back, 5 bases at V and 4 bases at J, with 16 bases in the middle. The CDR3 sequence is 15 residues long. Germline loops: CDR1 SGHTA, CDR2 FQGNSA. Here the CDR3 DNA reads TGTGCCAGCAGCCCTACGGGGCATAGGTCAGATACGCAGTATTTT. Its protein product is CASSPTGHRSDTQYF.

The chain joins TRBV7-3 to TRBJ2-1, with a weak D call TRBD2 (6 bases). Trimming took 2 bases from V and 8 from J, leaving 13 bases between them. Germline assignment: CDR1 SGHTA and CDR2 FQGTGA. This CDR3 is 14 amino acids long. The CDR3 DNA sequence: TGTGCCAGCAGCTTAGACGGGAGAGCAGATGAGCAGTTCTTC. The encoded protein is CASSLDGRADEQFF.

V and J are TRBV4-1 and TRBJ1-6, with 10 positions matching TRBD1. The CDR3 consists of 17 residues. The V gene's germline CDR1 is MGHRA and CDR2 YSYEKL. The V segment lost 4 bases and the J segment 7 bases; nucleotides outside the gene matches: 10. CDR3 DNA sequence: TGCGCCAGCAGCCCGGACAGGGGGAGGATCGGCAATTCACCCCTCCACTTT. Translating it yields CASSPDRGRIGNSPLHF.

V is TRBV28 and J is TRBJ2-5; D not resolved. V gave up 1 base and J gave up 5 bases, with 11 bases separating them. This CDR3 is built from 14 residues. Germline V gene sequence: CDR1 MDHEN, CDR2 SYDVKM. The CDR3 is CASSLLGYGETQYF. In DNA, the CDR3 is TGTGCCAGCAGTTTATTGGGGTACGGGGAGACCCAGTACTTC.

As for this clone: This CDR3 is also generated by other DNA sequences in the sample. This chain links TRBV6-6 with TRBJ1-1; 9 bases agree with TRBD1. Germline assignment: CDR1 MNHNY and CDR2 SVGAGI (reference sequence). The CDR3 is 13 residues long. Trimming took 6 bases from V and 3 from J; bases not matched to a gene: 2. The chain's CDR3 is CASSRTGDTEAFF. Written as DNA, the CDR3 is TGTGCCAGCAGCAGGACAGGGGACACTGAAGCTTTCTTT.

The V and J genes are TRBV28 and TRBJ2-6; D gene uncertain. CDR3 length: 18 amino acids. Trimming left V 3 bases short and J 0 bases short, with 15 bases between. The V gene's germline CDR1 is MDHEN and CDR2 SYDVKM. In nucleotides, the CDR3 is TGTGCCAGCAGTTTTTCTTGGCAGACCAGCTCTGGGGCCAACGTCCTGACTTTC. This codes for CASSFSWQTSSGANVLTF.

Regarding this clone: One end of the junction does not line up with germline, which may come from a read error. CDR3 bases: TGTGCCAGCTGGGGAGGGTACGAGCGGTACTTC. This encodes CASWGGYERYF. The chain recombines TRBV28 with TRBJ2-7; 7 nucleotides match TRBD2. CDR1 MDHEN and CDR2 SYDVKM come from the germline V gene. The CDR3 has 11 amino acids.

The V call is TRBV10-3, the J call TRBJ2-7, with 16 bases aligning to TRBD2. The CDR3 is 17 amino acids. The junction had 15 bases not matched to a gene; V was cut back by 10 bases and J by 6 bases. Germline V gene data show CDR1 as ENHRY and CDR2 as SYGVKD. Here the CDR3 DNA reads TGTGCCACCTACACGGGGGGACTAGCGGGAGGGCCCAGCGAGCAGTACTTC. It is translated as CATYTGGLAGGPSEQYF.

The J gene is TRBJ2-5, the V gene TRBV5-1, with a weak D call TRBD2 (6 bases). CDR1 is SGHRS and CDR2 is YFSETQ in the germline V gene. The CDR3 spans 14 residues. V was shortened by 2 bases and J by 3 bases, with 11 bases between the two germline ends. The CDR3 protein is CASSFSGPKETQYF. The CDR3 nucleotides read TGCGCCAGCAGCTTTAGCGGACCAAAAGAGACCCAGTACTTC.

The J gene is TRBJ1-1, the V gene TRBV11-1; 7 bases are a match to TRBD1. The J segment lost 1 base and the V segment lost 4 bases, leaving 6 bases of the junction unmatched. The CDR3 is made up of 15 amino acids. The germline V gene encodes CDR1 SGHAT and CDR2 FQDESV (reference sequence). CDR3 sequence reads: CASSSAQGQNTEAFF. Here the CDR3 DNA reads TGTGCCAGCAGCTCCGCACAGGGGCAGAACACTGAAGCTTTCTTT.

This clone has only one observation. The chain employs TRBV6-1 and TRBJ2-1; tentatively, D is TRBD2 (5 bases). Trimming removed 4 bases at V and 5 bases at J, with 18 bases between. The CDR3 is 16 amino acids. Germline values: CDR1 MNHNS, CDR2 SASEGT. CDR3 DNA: TGTGCCAGCAGTGCGGCCGTGGGGAGTAGCCACAATGAGCAGTTCTTC. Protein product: CASSAAVGSSHNEQFF.

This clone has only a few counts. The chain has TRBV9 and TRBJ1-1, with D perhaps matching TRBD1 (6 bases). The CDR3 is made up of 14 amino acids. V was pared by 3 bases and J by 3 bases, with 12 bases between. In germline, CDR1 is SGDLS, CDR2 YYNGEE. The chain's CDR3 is CASSAIGQYTEAFF. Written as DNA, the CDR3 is TGTGCCAGCAGCGCAATAGGACAGTACACTGAAGCTTTCTTT.

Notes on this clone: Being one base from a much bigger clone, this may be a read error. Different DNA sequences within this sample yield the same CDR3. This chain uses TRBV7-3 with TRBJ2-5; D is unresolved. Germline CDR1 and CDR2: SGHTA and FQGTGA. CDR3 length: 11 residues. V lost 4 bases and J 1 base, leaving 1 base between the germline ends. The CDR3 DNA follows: TGTGCCAGCAGCTCCCAAGAGACCCAGTACTTC. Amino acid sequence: CASSSQETQYF.

The chain's CDR3 is CASSGGLVGADTQYF. CDR3 nucleotides: TGTGCCAGCAGCGGCGGACTAGTCGGGGCAGATACGCAGTATTTT. This chain joins TRBV7-6 and TRBJ2-3; 7 positions agree with TRBD2. The CDR3 totals 15 residues. The V gene's germline CDR1 is SGHVS and CDR2 FNYEAQ. The trim removed 5 bases at V and 4 bases at J, leaving 9 bases unmatched. The full variable domain, in which reference TRBV7-6 and TRBJ2-3 provide the parts outside the CDR3, is GAGVSQSPRYKVTKRGQDVALRCDPISGHVSLYWYRQALGQGPEFLTYFNYEAQQDKSGLPNDRFSAERPEGSISTLTIQRTEQRDSAMYRCASSGGLVGADTQYFGPGTRLTVL.

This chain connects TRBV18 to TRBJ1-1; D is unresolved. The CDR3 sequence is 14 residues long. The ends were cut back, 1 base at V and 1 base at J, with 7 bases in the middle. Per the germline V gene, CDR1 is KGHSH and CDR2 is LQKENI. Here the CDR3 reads CASSPRLTNTEAFF. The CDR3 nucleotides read TGTGCCAGCTCACCACGACTTACGAACACTGAAGCTTTCTTT. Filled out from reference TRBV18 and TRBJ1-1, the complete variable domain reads NAGVMQNPRHLVRRRGQEARLRCSPMKGHSHVYWYRQLPEEGLKFMVYLQKENIIDESGMPKERFSAEFPKEGPSILRIQQVVRGDSAAYFCASSPRLTNTEAFFGQGTRLTVV.